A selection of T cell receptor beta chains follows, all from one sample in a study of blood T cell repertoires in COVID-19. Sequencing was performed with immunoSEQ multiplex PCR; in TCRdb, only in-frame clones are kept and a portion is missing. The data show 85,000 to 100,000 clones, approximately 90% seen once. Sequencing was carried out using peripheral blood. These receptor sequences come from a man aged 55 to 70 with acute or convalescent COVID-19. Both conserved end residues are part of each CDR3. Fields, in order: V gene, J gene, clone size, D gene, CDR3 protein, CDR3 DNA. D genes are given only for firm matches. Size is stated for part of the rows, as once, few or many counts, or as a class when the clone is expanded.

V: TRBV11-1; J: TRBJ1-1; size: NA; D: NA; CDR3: CASSHAGDLNTEAFF; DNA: TGTGCCAGCAGTCATGCAGGGGATTTGAACACTGAAGCTTTCTTT
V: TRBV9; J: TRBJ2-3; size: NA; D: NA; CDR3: CASSVRRGTDTQYF; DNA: TGTGCCAGCAGCGTACGGAGGGGCACAGATACGCAGTATTTT
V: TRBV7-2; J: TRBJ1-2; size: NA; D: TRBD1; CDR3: CASSLAPGQGVTYGYTF; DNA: TGTGCCAGCAGCTTAGCGCCGGGGCAGGGGGTTACCTATGGCTACACCTTC
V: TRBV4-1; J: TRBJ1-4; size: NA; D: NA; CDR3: CASSPRAETNEKLFF; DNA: TGCGCCAGCAGCCCGCGGGCAGAAACTAATGAAAAACTGTTTTTT
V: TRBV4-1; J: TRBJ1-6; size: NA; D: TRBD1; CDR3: CASSQDRGLFGSPLHF; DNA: TGCGCCAGCAGCCAAGACAGGGGGCTATTCGGTTCACCCCTCCACTTT
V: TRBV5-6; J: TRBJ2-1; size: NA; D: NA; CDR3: CASSVLENNEQFF; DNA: TGTGCCAGCAGCGTGCTAGAGAACAATGAGCAGTTCTTC
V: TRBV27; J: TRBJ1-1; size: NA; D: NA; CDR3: CASSFVYGRGNTEAFF; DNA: TGTGCCAGCAGTTTCGTGTACGGTCGGGGGAACACTGAAGCTTTCTTT
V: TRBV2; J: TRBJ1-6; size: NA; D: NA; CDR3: CASSSRVAGSSPLHF; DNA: TGTGCCAGCAGTTCCCGGGTTGCCGGGAGTTCACCCCTCCACTTT
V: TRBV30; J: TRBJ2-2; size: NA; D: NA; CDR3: CAWSWGVETGELFF; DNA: TGTGCCTGGAGTTGGGGGGTTGAGACCGGGGAGCTGTTTTTT
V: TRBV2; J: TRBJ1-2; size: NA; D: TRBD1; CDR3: CASSPQSGTGPGYTF; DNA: TGTGCCAGCAGTCCACAATCCGGGACAGGGCCTGGCTACACCTTC
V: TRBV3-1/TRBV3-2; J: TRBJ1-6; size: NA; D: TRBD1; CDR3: CASSRSLNTGTGDSPLHF; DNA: TGTGCCAGCAGCAGATCTCTGAATACGGGGACAGGGGATTCACCCCTCCACTTT
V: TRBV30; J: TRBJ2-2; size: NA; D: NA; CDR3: CALRTNQRGELFF; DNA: TGTGCCCTCCGGACTAATCAAAGGGGGGAGCTGTTTTTT
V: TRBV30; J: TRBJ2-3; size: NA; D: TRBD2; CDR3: CAWSGAGGPSDTQYF; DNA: TGTGCCTGGAGTGGAGCGGGGGGGCCATCAGATACGCAGTATTTT
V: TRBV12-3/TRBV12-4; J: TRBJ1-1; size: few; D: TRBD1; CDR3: CASSFRTGTEAFF; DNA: TGTGCCAGCAGTTTTCGGACAGGGACTGAAGCTTTCTTT
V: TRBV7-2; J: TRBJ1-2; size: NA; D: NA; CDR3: CASSLGLAGDYGYTF; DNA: TGTGCCAGCAGCTTAGGTCTCGCAGGGGACTATGGCTACACCTTC
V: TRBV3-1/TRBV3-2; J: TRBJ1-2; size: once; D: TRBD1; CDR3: CASSPTGEAGYTF; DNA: TGTGCCAGCAGCCCCACAGGGGAGGCGGGCTACACCTTC
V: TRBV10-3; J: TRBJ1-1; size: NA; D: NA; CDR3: CAISESVSGGNTEAFF; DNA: TGTGCCATCAGTGAGTCCGTTTCCGGGGGGAACACTGAAGCTTTCTTT
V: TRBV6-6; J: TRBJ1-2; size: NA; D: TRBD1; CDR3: CASSYPTIQTGEGYTF; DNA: TGTGCCAGCAGTTACCCGACAATCCAGACAGGGGAGGGCTACACCTTC
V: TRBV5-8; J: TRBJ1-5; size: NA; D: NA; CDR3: CASSSEGGHSEGNQPQHF; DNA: TGTGCCAGCAGCTCGGAAGGGGGACACTCAGAAGGCAATCAGCCCCAGCATTTT
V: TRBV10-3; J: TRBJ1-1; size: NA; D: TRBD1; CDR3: CAISGTGNTEAFF; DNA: TGTGCCATCTCGGGGACAGGGAACACTGAAGCTTTCTTT
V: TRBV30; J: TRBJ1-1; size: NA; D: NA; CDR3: CAWRPAHTEAFF; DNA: TGTGCCTGGAGGCCCGCGCACACTGAAGCTTTCTTT
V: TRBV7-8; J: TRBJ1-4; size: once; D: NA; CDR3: CASSLQGGKLFF; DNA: TGTGCCAGCAGCCTTCAGGGTGGAAAACTGTTTTTT
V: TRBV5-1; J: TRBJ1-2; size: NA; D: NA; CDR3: CASSLGAIPGSDGYTF; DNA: TGCGCCAGCAGCTTGGGTGCAATTCCAGGGTCGGATGGCTACACCTTC
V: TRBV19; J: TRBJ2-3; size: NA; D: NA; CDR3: CASRAGSTDTQYF; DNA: TGTGCCAGTAGAGCCGGTAGCACAGATACGCAGTATTTT
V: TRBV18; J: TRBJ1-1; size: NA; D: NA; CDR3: CASSGMQTGSTEAFF; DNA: TGTGCCAGCTCAGGAATGCAAACAGGGAGCACTGAAGCTTTCTTT
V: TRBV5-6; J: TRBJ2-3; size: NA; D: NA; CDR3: CASSLWGVADTQYF; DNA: TGTGCCAGCAGCCTATGGGGGGTTGCAGATACGCAGTATTTT
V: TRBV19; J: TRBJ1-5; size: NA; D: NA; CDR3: CASSAGVLGNQPQHF; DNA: TGTGCCAGTAGTGCCGGAGTATTGGGCAATCAGCCCCAGCATTTT
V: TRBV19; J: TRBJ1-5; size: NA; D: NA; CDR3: CASSSRRDQPQHF; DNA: TGTGCCAGTAGTAGTCGGAGGGATCAGCCCCAGCATTTT
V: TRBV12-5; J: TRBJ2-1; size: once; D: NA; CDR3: CASGASTREVNEQFF; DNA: TGTGCTAGTGGTGCCAGTACCAGGGAAGTCAATGAGCAGTTCTTC
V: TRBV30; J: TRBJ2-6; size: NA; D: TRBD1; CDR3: CAWSVQGARAGANVLTF; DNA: TGTGCCTGGAGTGTACAGGGGGCGCGAGCTGGGGCCAACGTCCTGACTTTC
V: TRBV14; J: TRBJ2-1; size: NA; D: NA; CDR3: CASSQVPGETYNEQFF; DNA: TGTGCCAGCAGCCAAGTTCCGGGTGAAACCTACAATGAGCAGTTCTTC
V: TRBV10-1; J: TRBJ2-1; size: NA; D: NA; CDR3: CASSRTAGNEQFF; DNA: TGCGCCAGCAGCCGAACAGCGGGCAATGAGCAGTTCTTC
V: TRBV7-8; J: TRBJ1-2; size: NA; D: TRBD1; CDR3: CASSMDRAYGYTF; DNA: TGTGCCAGCAGCATGGACAGGGCCTATGGCTACACCTTC
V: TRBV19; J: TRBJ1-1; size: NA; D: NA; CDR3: CASSISDKKAGAFF; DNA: TGTGCCAGTAGTATATCGGACAAAAAGGCTGGGGCTTTCTTT
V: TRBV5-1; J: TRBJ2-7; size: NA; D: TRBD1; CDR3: CASSSGTGGIYEQYF; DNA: TGCGCCAGCAGCTCCGGGACAGGGGGGATTTACGAGCAGTACTTC
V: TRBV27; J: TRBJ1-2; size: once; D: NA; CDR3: CASGPPPGHLVSNYGYTF; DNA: TGTGCCAGCGGGCCCCCGCCGGGACACCTTGTTTCTAACTATGGCTACACCTTC
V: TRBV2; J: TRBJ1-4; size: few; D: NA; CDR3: CASTDGNNEKLFF; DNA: TGTGCCAGCACGGACGGGAATAATGAAAAACTGTTTTTT
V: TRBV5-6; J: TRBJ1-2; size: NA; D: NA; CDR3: CASSLNGYTGGYTF; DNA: TGTGCCAGCAGCTTGAACGGCTATACGGGTGGCTACACCTTC
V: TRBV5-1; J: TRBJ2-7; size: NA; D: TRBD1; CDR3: CARPDRGRPEQYF; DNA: TGCGCCAGGCCTGACAGGGGGCGTCCCGAGCAGTACTTC
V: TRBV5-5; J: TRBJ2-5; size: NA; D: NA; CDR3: CASTSDRFQETQYF; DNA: TGTGCCAGCACCTCTGACAGATTCCAAGAGACCCAGTACTTC
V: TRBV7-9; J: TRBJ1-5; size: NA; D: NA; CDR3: CASSSGDVRNQPQHF; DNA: TGTGCCAGCAGCTCAGGGGATGTCCGTAATCAGCCCCAGCATTTT
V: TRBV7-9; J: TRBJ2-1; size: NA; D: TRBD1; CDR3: CASSFPQTGTFYNEQFF; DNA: TGTGCCAGCAGCTTCCCCCAGACAGGGACGTTCTACAATGAGCAGTTCTTC
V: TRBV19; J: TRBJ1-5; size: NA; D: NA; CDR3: CATRPGGEGNQPQHF; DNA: TGTGCCACCCGCCCGGGGGGCGAGGGCAATCAGCCCCAGCATTTT
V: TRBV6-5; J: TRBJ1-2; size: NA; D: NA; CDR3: CASRALLTGDGYTF; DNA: TGTGCCAGCAGAGCGTTGCTAACCGGGGATGGCTACACCTTC
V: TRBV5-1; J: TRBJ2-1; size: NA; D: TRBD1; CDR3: CASSSRTGIFSNEQFF; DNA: TGCGCCAGCAGCTCCCGGACAGGGATTTTTTCCAATGAGCAGTTCTTC
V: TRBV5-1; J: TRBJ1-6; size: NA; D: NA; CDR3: CASSLLGLGIDRTPLHF; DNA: TGCGCCAGCAGCTTGCTGGGGCTGGGGATTGACCGAACACCCCTCCACTTT
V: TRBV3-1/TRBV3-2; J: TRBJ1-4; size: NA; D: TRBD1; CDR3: CASSRGMGQKKLFF; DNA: TGTGCCAGCAGCCGAGGGATGGGACAGAAAAAACTGTTTTTT
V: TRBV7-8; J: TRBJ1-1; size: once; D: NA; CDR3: CASTIRGGRNTEAFF; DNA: TGTGCCAGCACCATTAGGGGCGGCAGGAACACTGAAGCTTTCTTT
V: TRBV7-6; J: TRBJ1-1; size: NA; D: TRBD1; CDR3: CASSLGTGGSTEAFF; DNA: TGTGCCAGCAGCTTAGGGACAGGGGGGAGCACTGAAGCTTTCTTT
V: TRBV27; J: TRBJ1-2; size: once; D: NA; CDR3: CASRQSRSLGYTF; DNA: TGTGCCAGCCGACAAAGCCGGTCCCTTGGCTACACCTTC